The clone carrying this T cell receptor beta chain was recorded a few times. There were TCR beta CDR3 regions amplified from RNA transcripts. HTBI primers drove first-round RT-PCR of the TCR CDR3. Using its own MiXCR run on the multiplex PCR reads, TCRdb lists one record per CDR3 protein. In the table there are 600,000 or so distinct CDR3 sequences, around 16% of which are singletons. V shed 4 bases and J 1 base; nucleotides not matched to a gene: 6. This CDR3 is built from 17 residues. CDR1 is SQVTM, CDR2 ANQGSEA, per germline. The data were taken from a study of T cells in Graves' hyperthyroidism and ophthalmopathy.

The chain employs TRBV29-1 and TRBJ2-6, with 11 bases identical to TRBD2. The sequenced sample consisted of blood. This sequence was found in a woman younger than 45 with Graves' hyperthyroidism. The CDR3 DNA is TGCAGCGTTGTTTCAACTAGCGGGAGTTCTGGGGCCAACGTCCTGACTTTC. This codes for CSVVSTSGSSGANVLTF.